Listed below are T cell receptor beta chains from one sample, sequenced in a study of cytomegalovirus exposure and HLA in healthy donors. Using immunoSEQ multiplex PCR, the repertoire was profiled, and TCRdb retains in-frame clones only, with some absent. The sample records under 150,000 clones, roughly 62% being singletons. The sample was PBMCs. The receptors were gathered from a man between 60 and 70 years old in good health and CMV-seronegative. The CDR3 runs from the conserved cysteine through the conserved F or W. A D gene is named only where the DNA matches it firmly. A row's size may be missing; if present it is once, few, many or a size class.

CDR3 | V | D | J | size
CASSLATPGAEAFF | TRBV7-8 | - | TRBJ1-1 | -
CASSSPGLAGGYEQFF | TRBV6-5 | TRBD2 | TRBJ2-1 | -
CASSYSKVGGGYGYTF | TRBV6-5 | - | TRBJ1-2 | -
CATGTGNNQPQHF | TRBV28 | TRBD1 | TRBJ1-5 | -
CASSLPSSGRGTYEQYF | TRBV5-4 | TRBD2 | TRBJ2-7 | -
CAWCGLFGAGNTIYF | TRBV30 | - | TRBJ1-3 | -
CASSEVREKPYNEQFF | TRBV7-9 | TRBD2 | TRBJ2-1 | -
CASSMGAGEINNEQFF | TRBV19 | TRBD2 | TRBJ2-1 | few
CASNLAGAQETQYF | TRBV7-9 | TRBD2 | TRBJ2-5 | -
CASSIVGQGAYEQYF | TRBV19 | TRBD1 | TRBJ2-7 | -
CASSRTGGSGANVLTF | TRBV7-2 | TRBD1 | TRBJ2-6 | -
CASSLTGGKGTQYF | TRBV5-1 | TRBD1 | TRBJ2-5 | -
CASSDSWTGVTNEKLFF | TRBV25-1 | TRBD1 | TRBJ1-4 | -
CASSYSRQGRTEAFF | TRBV6-5 | TRBD1 | TRBJ1-1 | -
CAISESTPPGNEQFF | TRBV10-3 | - | TRBJ2-1 | few
CASSFGLAGGPMYF | TRBV28 | TRBD2 | TRBJ2-5 | -
CASTPTGTRGTDTQYF | TRBV25-1 | TRBD2 | TRBJ2-3 | -
CASSRLDTNTEAFF | TRBV6-5 | - | TRBJ1-1 | -
CASSPQGDGNTIYF | TRBV9 | TRBD1 | TRBJ1-3 | -
CASTPAGGLGNTIYF | TRBV2 | - | TRBJ1-3 | -
CASTQTGGINEQYF | TRBV6-6 | TRBD1 | TRBJ2-7 | -
CASSPTLDRGRDGYTF | TRBV18 | TRBD1 | TRBJ1-2 | -
CASSQDSREFYF | TRBV4-2 | - | TRBJ2-5 | -